This entry lists 25 T cell receptor beta chains sequenced from one sample in a study of blood T cell repertoires in COVID-19. Using immunoSEQ multiplex PCR, the repertoire was profiled, and TCRdb retains in-frame clones only, with some absent. The sample consists of around 60,000 clones, 72% of them appearing once. Source material: peripheral blood. The receptors come from a woman aged 65 to 85 with COVID-19, enrolled during active disease.

This chain connects TRBV7-3 to TRBJ2-1, with 8 positions matching TRBD2. Germline lookup yields CDR1 SGHTA and CDR2 FQGTGA. V shed 5 bases and J 7 bases; nucleotides not matched to a gene: 7. There are 14 residues in the CDR3. The CDR3 nucleotides read TGTGCCAGCAGCCGGAGCGGGAGAGGGAATGAGCAGTTCTTC. As protein: CASSRSGRGNEQFF.

The chain is built from TRBV12-3 or TRBV12-4 and TRBJ2-1; 10 bases are a match to TRBD1. The CDR3 totals 13 residues. The V gene end was trimmed by 4 bases and the J gene end by 11 bases; junction bases not matched to a gene: 5. CDR3 bases: TGTGCCAGCAGTTCCGGGACAGGGGACAAGCAGTTCTTC. Translating it yields CASSSGTGDKQFF.

A single count supports this clone. V is TRBV6-1 and J is TRBJ2-7, with D possibly being TRBD1 (5 bases). Deletions cut 1 base from V and 7 bases from J, with 11 bases between. Germline CDR1 reads MNHNS; CDR2 reads SASEGT. CDR3 length: 13 residues. CDR3 protein: CASSEVGAREQYF. The CDR3 region has the DNA TGTGCCAGCAGTGAAGTAGGGGCCCGGGAGCAGTACTTC.

The rearrangement joins TRBV9 to TRBJ2-7; a weak D match, TRBD1 (6 bases). The CDR3 loop spans 15 amino acids. Germline CDR1 is SGDLS and CDR2 is YYNGEE. The V end lost 0 bases, the J end lost 3 bases, and 13 bases lay between the germline ends. CDR3 coding DNA: TGTGCCAGCAGCGTAGGGGCAGGGGTCAACTACGAGCAGTACTTC. Amino acids: CASSVGAGVNYEQYF.

This rearrangement joins TRBV18 to TRBJ1-6, with TRBD1 identical over 9 bases. Germline V gives CDR1 KGHSH, CDR2 LQKENI. The CDR3 runs to 15 residues. V shed 6 bases and J 7 bases; nucleotides not matched to a gene: 7. The CDR3 sequence is CASSVLDRGNSPLHF. CDR3 sequence (DNA): TGTGCCAGCTCGGTTCTGGACAGGGGCAATTCACCCCTCCACTTT.

The chain joins TRBV12-3 or TRBV12-4 to TRBJ1-5; unclear D gene. The CDR3 has 12 amino acids. The V end was cut by 8 bases, the J end by 2 bases, with 7 bases between. The CDR3 region is CASHIGNQPQHF. The CDR3 nucleotides read TGTGCCAGCCATATAGGCAATCAGCCCCAGCATTTT.

This chain links TRBV6-5 with TRBJ2-7, with 9 nucleotides matching TRBD2. Trimming at V came to 0 bases and at J to 3 bases, leaving 3 bases not matched to a gene. Germline V gives CDR1 MNHEY, CDR2 SVGAGI. This CDR3 is 15 amino acids long. DNA of the CDR3: TGTGCCAGCAGTTACTCTCCGACTAGCGGCTACGAGCAGTACTTC. Its protein is CASSYSPTSGYEQYF.

The gene calls are TRBV7-8 and TRBJ2-6, with D perhaps matching TRBD2 (6 bases). CDR3 length: 16 residues. CDR1 is SGHVS, CDR2 FQNEAQ, per germline. The V end lost 6 bases, the J end lost 2 bases, and 14 bases lay between the germline ends. CDR3 sequence (DNA): TGTGCCAGCAGTCTATGGGGGGTAGCTGGGGCCAACGTCCTGACTTTC. It translates to CASSLWGVAGANVLTF.

V gene TRBV9 combines with J gene TRBJ2-1, with D possibly being TRBD2 (6 bases). The length of the CDR3 is 15 residues. Germline assignment: CDR1 SGDLS and CDR2 YYNGEE. Trimming removed 3 bases from V and 4 bases from J, with 14 bases in between. Here the CDR3 DNA reads TGTGCCAGCAGCGCCCCGGGACTCCTATACAATGAGCAGTTCTTC. It encodes CASSAPGLLYNEQFF.

The chain links TRBV5-1 to TRBJ2-3, with D possibly TRBD1 on 6 matching bases. The CDR3 has 14 residues. Trimming pared 2 bases from V and 3 bases from J, leaving 10 bases between. Germline CDR1 and CDR2: SGHRS and YFSETQ. CDR3: CASSFGQGTDTQYF. The CDR3 DNA is TGCGCCAGCAGCTTCGGGCAGGGGACAGATACGCAGTATTTT.

The chain has TRBV10-3 and TRBJ2-7; perhaps TRBD2 as D (5 bases). The V and J ends lost 0 bases and 6 bases respectively, with 12 bases between them. The CDR3 is 14 residues long. Germline-derived CDR1 and CDR2 are ENHRY and SYGVKD. For the CDR3, the DNA is TGTGCCATCAGTGAGTCGAACGAGGGTAGCGAGCAGTACGTC. Translation: CAISESNEGSEQYV.

V and J are TRBV10-1 and TRBJ2-1, with TRBD2 as a possible D gene (6 bases). V dropped 9 bases and J dropped 4 bases, with 13 bases sitting between them. Germline V lookup: CDR1 WNHNN, CDR2 SYGVQD (reference sequence). There are 13 residues in the CDR3. In DNA form, the CDR3 reads TGCGCCAGGGATATAGCGGAATACAATGAGCAGTTCTTC. Encoded protein: CARDIAEYNEQFF.

This clone was recorded a few times. V gene TRBV2 combines with J gene TRBJ2-3; D perhaps matches TRBD2 (7 bases). The CDR3 consists of 14 residues. Trimming stripped 8 bases from V and 0 bases from J, with 12 bases between. Germline assignment: CDR1 SNHLY and CDR2 FYNNEI. The CDR3 reads CASGRGASTDTQYF. CDR3 in DNA: TGTGCCAGCGGACGGGGGGCTAGCACAGATACGCAGTATTTT. Full variable domain (outside the CDR3, taken from reference TRBV2 and TRBJ2-3): EPEVTQTPSHQVTQMGQEVILRCVPISNHLYFYWYRQILGQKVEFLVSFYNNEISEKSEIFDDQFSVERPDGSNFTLKIRSTKLEDSAMYFCASGRGASTDTQYFGPGTRLTVL.

The J gene is TRBJ1-1, the V gene TRBV5-6; D gene ambiguous. Germline-derived CDR1 and CDR2 are SGHDT and YYEEEE. Between the trimmed V and J ends, which lost 3 bases and 0 bases, there was a span of 9 bases. The CDR3 totals 14 residues. CDR3 coding DNA: TGTGCCAGCAGCTGGTTTACTATGAACACTGAAGCTTTCTTT. Residues: CASSWFTMNTEAFF.

The chain uses TRBV9 and TRBJ1-6; D remains unclear. In germline, CDR1 is SGDLS, CDR2 YYNGEE. V was cut by 4 bases and J by 0 bases, with 11 bases left in between. The CDR3 is 16 amino acids. The CDR3 spells CASSPTRSSYNSPLHF. CDR3 coding DNA: TGTGCCAGCAGCCCCACAAGGAGCTCCTATAATTCACCCCTCCACTTT.

V is TRBV5-5 and J is TRBJ2-7; TRBD2 matches 11 bases. V shed 3 bases, J shed 5 bases, and the junction held 4 bases outside the gene matches. CDR1 is SGHKS, CDR2 YYEKEE, per germline (reference sequence). The CDR3 consists of 14 residues. CDR3: CASSYLTSGDEQYV. The CDR3 DNA follows: TGTGCCAGCAGCTACCTGACTAGCGGGGACGAGCAGTACGTC.

This clone was counted between two and nine times. The chain joins TRBV28 to TRBJ1-1; no definite D call. Germline V lookup: CDR1 MDHEN, CDR2 SYDVKM. V was pared by 3 bases and J by 2 bases, with 4 bases between. This CDR3 has 12 residues. The CDR3 spells CASSLTNTEAFF. CDR3 DNA sequence: TGTGCCAGCAGTTTGACTAACACTGAAGCTTTCTTT.

The CDR3 DNA is TGTGCCACCAGTGATATCGAGACTAGCGGGACCACAGATACGCAGTATTTT. It encodes CATSDIETSGTTDTQYF. The chain couples TRBV24-1 to TRBJ2-3; 11 bases fit TRBD2. The CDR3 covers 17 residues. Germline CDR1 reads KGHDR; CDR2 reads SFDVKD. V lost 3 bases and J lost 2; bases outside the gene matches: 6.

This clone was found many times. The rearrangement links TRBV10-2 to TRBJ2-5; possible D gene TRBD2, 6 bases. The CDR3 has 13 residues. The ends were cut back, 8 bases at V and 4 bases at J, with 14 bases in the middle. The germline V gene has CDR1 WSHSY and CDR2 SAAADI. CDR3 in DNA: TGCGCCAGCGGGGGACTTGATGGAGAGACCCAGTACTTC. It translates to CASGGLDGETQYF.

Turning to this clone: The same CDR3 arises from other DNA sequences in this sample as well. The chain joins TRBV20-1 to TRBJ2-1; TRBD2 is a possible D gene (6 bases). V was shortened by 3 bases and J by 4 bases, with 13 bases between the two germline ends. The length of the CDR3 is 14 residues. CDR1 and CDR2 from the germline V gene are DFQATT and SNEGSKA (reference sequence). The CDR3 region is CSASGSGVYNEQFF. DNA of the CDR3: TGCAGTGCTAGTGGTAGCGGAGTATACAATGAGCAGTTCTTC.

This chain joins TRBV6-5 and TRBJ1-1, with D maybe TRBD1 (6 bases). In germline, CDR1 is MNHEY, CDR2 SVGAGI. Trimming took 5 bases from V and 2 from J, leaving 15 bases between them. The CDR3 runs 15 residues. Here the CDR3 reads CASSPRRGGNTEAFF. The CDR3 nucleotides are TGTGCCAGCAGTCCCAGAAGGGGGGGAAACACTGAAGCTTTCTTT.

V and J are TRBV3-1 (or the pseudogene TRBV3-2) and TRBJ2-5, with TRBD2 matching 9 bases. The CDR3 sequence is 16 residues long. Looked up from germline, CDR1 is LGHDT and CDR2 is YNNKEL (reference sequence). V lost 1 base and J lost 0; bases outside the gene matches: 3. The CDR3 protein is CASSQGAGGNQETQYF. For the CDR3, the DNA is TGTGCCAGCAGCCAAGGGGCGGGAGGGAACCAAGAGACCCAGTACTTC.

The rearrangement joins TRBV6-2 or TRBV6-3 to TRBJ2-1, with D possibly TRBD2 on 6 matching bases. V shed 2 bases and J shed 5 bases, with 22 bases lying between them. This CDR3 comprises 18 residues. CDR1 and CDR2 from the germline V gene are MNHEY and SVGEGT. CDR3 coding DNA: TGTGCCAGCAGTTACAAACTAGCCTCGGGCCCTCGAAACAATGAGCAGTTCTTC. Its protein is CASSYKLASGPRNNEQFF.

This clone was detected only a few times. This chain links TRBV7-9 with TRBJ2-5, with 7 bases matching TRBD2. Trimming took 10 bases from V and 7 from J; bases not matched to a gene: 12. Germline CDR1 SEHNR, CDR2 FQNEAQ (reference sequence). The CDR3 totals 13 residues. This chain's CDR3 is CATTTSLEGTQYF. The CDR3 DNA reads as TGTGCCACCACGACTAGCCTTGAGGGGACCCAGTACTTC.

The genes are TRBV7-8 and TRBJ2-7, with D possibly matching TRBD2 (6 bases). The CDR3 extends over 14 amino acids. Per the germline V gene, CDR1 is SGHVS and CDR2 is FQNEAQ. Trimming cost V 6 bases and J 0 bases, with 12 bases left between them. CDR3 DNA: TGTGCCAGCAGGGGACTCCGGAGCTCCTACGAGCAGTACTTC. Its protein is CASRGLRSSYEQYF.